The count of the clone carrying this T cell receptor beta chain is one. The sample originates from a study of OX40 agonist ivuxolimab in advanced cancers. Sequenced by immunoSEQ multiplex PCR; TCRdb stores in-frame clones only, minus some. Seen here are tens of thousands of clones, around 87% observed once, and the top ten hold approximately 0.3%. V shed 0 bases and J shed 1 base, with 10 bases lying between them. Germline CDR1 MNHNY, CDR2 SVGAGI (reference sequence). This CDR3 region has 15 residues. Patients with autoimmune history or systemic immunosuppression were excluded. This clonotype was sampled from an adult with an advanced solid tumor such as melanoma, head and neck, liver or kidney cancer. This chain uses TRBV6-6 with TRBJ2-7; D remains unclear. Material: CD4+ or CD8+ T cells sorted from blood, obtained in a trial of the OX40 agonist ivuxolimab. CDR3 DNA: TGTGCCAGCAGTTACTCCTCCGGTCCTTCCTACGAGCAGTACTTC. Translating it yields CASSYSSGPSYEQYF.